These 14 T cell receptor beta chains were sequenced from one sample in a study of cytomegalovirus exposure and HLA in healthy donors. 13 Jbeta primers and 60 Vbeta primers were used for the PCR. TCRdb keeps only in-frame clones here, not all; method: immunoSEQ multiplex PCR. The sample shows approximately 170,000 clones, about four fifths of them seen only once. The sequenced sample consisted of PBMCs. The receptors derive from a man aged 25 to 40 in good health and CMV-seropositive.

This clone has more than one count but fewer than ten. The J gene is TRBJ2-7, the V gene TRBV6-6; 9 bases are a match to TRBD1. Germline V lookup: CDR1 MNHNY, CDR2 SVGAGI (reference sequence). The CDR3 consists of 13 residues. Trimming cost V 4 bases and J 3 bases; bases outside gene matches: 1. The CDR3 nucleotides are TGTGCCAGCAGTTGGGGACAGGGCTACGAGCAGTACTTC. Protein product: CASSWGQGYEQYF.

This clone has a count of ten or more. The V call is TRBV11-2, the J call TRBJ2-7; 9 bases line up with TRBD1. Germline values: CDR1 SGHAT, CDR2 FQNNGV. The CDR3 consists of 16 residues. V trimming: 5 bases; J trimming: 2 bases; junction bases outside the gene matches: 10. The CDR3 is CASSATGGEVPYEQYF. Written as DNA, the CDR3 is TGTGCCAGCAGCGCCACAGGGGGCGAAGTCCCCTACGAGCAGTACTTC.

J is TRBJ2-7 and V is TRBV30; D may be TRBD1 (6 bases). Trimming stripped 3 bases from V and 2 bases from J, with 11 bases between. The CDR3 has 13 residues. CDR1 and CDR2 from the germline V gene are GTSNPN and SVGIG (reference sequence). The CDR3 DNA sequence: TGTGCCTGGAGGGGGACACCTACCTACGAGCAGTACTTC. Amino acids: CAWRGTPTYEQYF.

V is TRBV7-6 and J is TRBJ2-7; 8 nucleotides line up with TRBD1. V shed 5 bases and J 7 bases; nucleotides not matched to a gene: 16. This CDR3 has 16 residues. Per the germline V gene, CDR1 is SGHVS and CDR2 is FNYEAQ. CDR3 sequence: CASSIIGQGTIGEQYF. CDR3 DNA: TGTGCCAGCAGCATCATAGGACAGGGAACAATCGGAGAGCAGTACTTC. Supplemented by reference TRBV7-6 and TRBJ2-7, the full variable domain reads GAGVSQSPRYKVTKRGQDVALRCDPISGHVSLYWYRQALGQGPEFLTYFNYEAQQDKSGLPNDRFSAERPEGSISTLTIQRTEQRDSAMYRCASSIIGQGTIGEQYFGPGTRLTVT.

The chain employs TRBV10-3 and TRBJ2-7; 7 bases fit TRBD2. The CDR3 contains 14 residues. The V gene end was trimmed by 6 bases and the J gene end by 3 bases; junction bases not matched to a gene: 8. In germline, CDR1 is ENHRY, CDR2 SYGVKD. The CDR3 region has the DNA TGTGCCATCAGGCTAGCGGCCCCCCGCTACGAGCAGTACTTC. This gives the protein CAIRLAAPRYEQYF.

The J gene is TRBJ2-3, the V gene TRBV7-2; maybe TRBD2 (5 bases). The V gene lost 5 bases and the J gene lost 6 bases, with 15 bases spanning the gap. There are 14 residues in the CDR3. Germline assignment: CDR1 SGHTA and CDR2 FQGNSA. The CDR3 nucleotides read TGTGCCAGCAGCACTAGGGCCCTTGGGGATACGCAGTATTTT. It is translated as CASSTRALGDTQYF.

This clone was counted a few times. The gene calls are TRBV4-2 and TRBJ2-1, with D perhaps TRBD1 (6 bases). The V gene lost 0 bases and the J gene lost 1 base, with 13 bases spanning the gap. The CDR3 loop spans 17 amino acids. In germline, CDR1 is LGHNA, CDR2 YNFKEQ. CDR3 region: CASSQDLGAESYNEQFF. The CDR3 region has the DNA TGTGCCAGCAGCCAAGATCTGGGGGCAGAGTCCTACAATGAGCAGTTCTTC.

The V gene is TRBV6-1, the J gene TRBJ1-5; TRBD1 is a possible D gene (5 bases). V lost 7 bases, J lost 8 bases, and 15 bases lay in between. This CDR3 is built from 13 residues. Germline CDR1 and CDR2: MNHNS and SASEGT. The CDR3 DNA reads TGTGCCAGCACCAAGAGGCAGGGTGAGCCCCAGCATTTT. Residues: CASTKRQGEPQHF.

The chain links TRBV7-9 to TRBJ2-7; D call uncertain. The germline V gene has CDR1 SEHNR and CDR2 FQNEAQ (reference sequence). The V gene lost 3 bases and the J gene lost 5 bases, with 11 bases spanning the gap. CDR3 length equals 13 residues. CDR3 protein: CASSFTAPNEQYF. DNA of the CDR3: TGTGCCAGCAGCTTTACAGCCCCTAACGAGCAGTACTTC.

In this sample, this clone turned up once. V usage is TRBV30 and J usage is TRBJ2-1; D is perhaps TRBD1 (6 bases). CDR3 size: 12 residues. V lost 2 bases, J lost 10 bases, and 12 bases lay in between. The germline V gene has CDR1 GTSNPN and CDR2 SVGIG (reference sequence). In DNA form, the CDR3 reads TGTGCCTGGAGTTCCACAGGGCACGAGCAGTTCTTC. Translation: CAWSSTGHEQFF.

The J gene is TRBJ2-5, the V gene TRBV5-6; unclear D gene. The CDR3 consists of 13 residues. From germline, CDR1 is SGHDT and CDR2 YYEEEE. Between the trimmed V and J ends, which lost 0 bases and 5 bases, there was a span of 8 bases. The CDR3 sequence is CASSLAQRETQYF. DNA for the CDR3: TGTGCCAGCAGCTTGGCCCAACGGGAGACCCAGTACTTC. The whole variable domain, remainder taken from reference TRBV5-6 and TRBJ2-5, is DAGVTQSPTHLIKTRGQQVTLRCSPKSGHDTVSWYQQALGQGPQFIFQYYEEEERQRGNFPDRFSGHQFPNYSSELNVNALLLGDSALYLCASSLAQRETQYFGPGTRLLVL.

This clone was picked up a small number of times. The chain recombines TRBV10-3 with TRBJ2-7; D might be TRBD2 (6 bases). This CDR3 has 13 amino acids. V dropped 6 bases and J dropped 2 bases, with 11 bases sitting between them. CDR1 and CDR2 (germline): ENHRY, SYGVKD. CDR3 sequence (DNA): TGTGCCATCAGCAGGGACTCTGCCTACGAGCAGTACTTC. Translation gives CAISRDSAYEQYF.

A single count supports this clone. The chain carries TRBV18 and TRBJ1-1; D possibly corresponds to TRBD1 (6 bases). Germline V gene sequence: CDR1 KGHSH, CDR2 LQKENI. Trimming left V 0 bases short and J 0 bases short, with 11 bases between. CDR3 length equals 16 residues. As DNA, the CDR3 is TGTGCCAGCTCACCACCTTTACAGGGCATGAACACTGAAGCTTTCTTT. Protein: CASSPPLQGMNTEAFF.

This clone was seen a handful of times. The chain has TRBV6-5 and TRBJ1-1, with a possible D match to TRBD1 (5 bases). The CDR3 totals 13 residues. Per germline, CDR1 MNHEY and CDR2 SVGAGI. V was pared by 6 bases and J by 3 bases, with 11 bases between. The CDR3 loop is CASSVRQYTEAFF. In DNA, the CDR3 is TGTGCCAGCAGCGTTCGACAGTACACTGAAGCTTTCTTT.